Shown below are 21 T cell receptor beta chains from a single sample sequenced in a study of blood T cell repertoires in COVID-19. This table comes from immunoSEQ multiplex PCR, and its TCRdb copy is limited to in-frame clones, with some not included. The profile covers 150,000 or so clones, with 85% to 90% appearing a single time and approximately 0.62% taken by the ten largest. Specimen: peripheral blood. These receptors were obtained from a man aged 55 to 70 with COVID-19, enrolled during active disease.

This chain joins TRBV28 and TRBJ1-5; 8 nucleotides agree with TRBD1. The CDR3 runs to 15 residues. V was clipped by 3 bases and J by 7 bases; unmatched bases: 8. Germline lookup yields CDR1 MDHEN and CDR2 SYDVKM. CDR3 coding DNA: TGTGCCAGCAGTTTCCCCGGGACAGGCGACCAGCCCCAGCATTTT. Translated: CASSFPGTGDQPQHF.

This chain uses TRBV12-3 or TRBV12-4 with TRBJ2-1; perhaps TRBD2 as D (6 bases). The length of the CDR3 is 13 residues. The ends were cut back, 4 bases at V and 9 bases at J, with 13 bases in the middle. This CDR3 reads CASSSSTSFEQFF. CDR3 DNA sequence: TGTGCCAGCAGTTCCTCGACTAGTTTTGAGCAGTTCTTC.

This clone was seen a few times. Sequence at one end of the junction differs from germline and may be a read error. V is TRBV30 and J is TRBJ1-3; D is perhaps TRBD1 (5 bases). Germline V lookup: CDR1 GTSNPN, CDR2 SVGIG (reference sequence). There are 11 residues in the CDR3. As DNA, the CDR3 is TGTGCCTGGAGTGGGTGGGGGAGGATGGAGTTT. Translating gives CAWSGWGRMEF.

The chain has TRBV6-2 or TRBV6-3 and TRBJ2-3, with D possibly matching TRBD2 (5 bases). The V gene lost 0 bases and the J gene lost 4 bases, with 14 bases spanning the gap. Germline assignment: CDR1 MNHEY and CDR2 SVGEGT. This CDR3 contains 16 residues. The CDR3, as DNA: TGTGCCAGCAGTTACTCCCGAGCGGATGCGCCAGATACGCAGTATTTT. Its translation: CASSYSRADAPDTQYF.

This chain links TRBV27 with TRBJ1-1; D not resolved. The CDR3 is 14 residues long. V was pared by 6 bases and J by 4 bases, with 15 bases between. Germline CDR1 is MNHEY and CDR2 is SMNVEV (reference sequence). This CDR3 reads CASSPLVRGTEAFF. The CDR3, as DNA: TGTGCCAGCAGCCCGCTTGTCCGGGGCACTGAAGCTTTCTTT.

The CDR3 reads CASSPTSGGSNEQFF. The CDR3 DNA follows: TGTGCCAGCAGTCCAACTAGCGGGGGTTCGAATGAGCAGTTCTTC. This rearrangement joins TRBV28 to TRBJ2-1, with 11 bases lining up with TRBD2. The CDR3 is 15 amino acids. CDR1 and CDR2 from the germline V gene are MDHEN and SYDVKM. Losses at the gene ends were 5 bases for V and 7 bases for J; bases not matched to a gene: 7. Supplemented by reference TRBV28 and TRBJ2-1, the full variable domain reads DVKVTQSSRYLVKRTGEKVFLECVQDMDHENMFWYRQDPGLGLRLIYFSYDVKMKEKGDIPEGYSVSREKKERFSLILESASTNQTSMYLCASSPTSGGSNEQFFGPGTRLTVL.

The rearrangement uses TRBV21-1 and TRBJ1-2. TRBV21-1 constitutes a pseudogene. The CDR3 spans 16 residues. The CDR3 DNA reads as TGTGCCAGCAGCAACAGTGAGGCTCCTCACGACTATGGCTACACCTTC. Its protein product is CASSNSEAPHDYGYTF.

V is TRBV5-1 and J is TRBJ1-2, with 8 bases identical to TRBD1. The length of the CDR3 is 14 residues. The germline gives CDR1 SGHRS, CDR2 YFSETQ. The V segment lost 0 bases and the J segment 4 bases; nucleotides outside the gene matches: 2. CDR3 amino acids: CASSLGGTGYGYTF. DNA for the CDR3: TGCGCCAGCAGCTTGGGTGGGACAGGCTATGGCTACACCTTC.

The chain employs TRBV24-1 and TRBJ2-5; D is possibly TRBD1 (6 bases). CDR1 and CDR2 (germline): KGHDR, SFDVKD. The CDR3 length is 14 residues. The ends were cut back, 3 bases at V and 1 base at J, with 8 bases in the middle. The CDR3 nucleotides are TGTGCCACCAGTGATCAGGGGTCCCAAGAGACCCAGTACTTC. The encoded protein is CATSDQGSQETQYF.

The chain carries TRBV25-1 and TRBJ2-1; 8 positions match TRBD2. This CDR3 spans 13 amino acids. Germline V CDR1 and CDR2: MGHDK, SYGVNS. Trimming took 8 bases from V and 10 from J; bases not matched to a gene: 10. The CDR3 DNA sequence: TGTGCCAGCGGGGAAGCGGGAGTTGGGGAGCAGTTCTTC. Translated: CASGEAGVGEQFF.

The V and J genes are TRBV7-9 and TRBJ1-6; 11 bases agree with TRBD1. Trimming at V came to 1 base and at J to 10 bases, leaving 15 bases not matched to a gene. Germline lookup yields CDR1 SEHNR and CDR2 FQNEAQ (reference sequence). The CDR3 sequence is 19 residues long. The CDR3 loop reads CASSLVRGPGTGGRSPLHF. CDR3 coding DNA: TGTGCCAGCAGCTTAGTTAGAGGACCCGGGACAGGGGGACGGTCACCCCTCCACTTT.

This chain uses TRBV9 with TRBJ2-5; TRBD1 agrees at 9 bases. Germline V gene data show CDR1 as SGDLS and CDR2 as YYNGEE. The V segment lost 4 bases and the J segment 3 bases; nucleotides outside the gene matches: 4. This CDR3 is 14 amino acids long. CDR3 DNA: TGTGCCAGCAGCCCCCGGGACAGGGAAGAGACCCAGTACTTC. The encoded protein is CASSPRDREETQYF.

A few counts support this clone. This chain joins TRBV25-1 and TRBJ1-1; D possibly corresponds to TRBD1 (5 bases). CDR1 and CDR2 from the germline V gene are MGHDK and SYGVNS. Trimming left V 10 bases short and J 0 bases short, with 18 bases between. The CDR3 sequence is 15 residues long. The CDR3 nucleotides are TGTGCCACCTCAGCGGGGGGATCAATGAACACTGAAGCTTTCTTT. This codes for CATSAGGSMNTEAFF.

In DNA, the CDR3 is TGTGCCAGCAGCCGGACTAGCCGGAGCACCGGGGAGCTGTTTTTT. Protein: CASSRTSRSTGELFF. This chain uses TRBV6-5 with TRBJ2-2, with 8 nucleotides matching TRBD2. Per germline, CDR1 MNHEY and CDR2 SVGAGI. With 6 bases clipped from V and 4 bases from J, the junction kept 7 bases outside the gene matches. CDR3 length: 15 residues.

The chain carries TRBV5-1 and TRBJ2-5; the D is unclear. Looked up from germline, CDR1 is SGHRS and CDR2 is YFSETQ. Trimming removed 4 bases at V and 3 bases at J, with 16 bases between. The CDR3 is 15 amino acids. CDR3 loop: CASSLTPNSKETQYF. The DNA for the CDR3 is TGCGCCAGCAGCCTCACTCCAAATTCTAAAGAGACCCAGTACTTC. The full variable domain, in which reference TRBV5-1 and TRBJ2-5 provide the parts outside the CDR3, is KAGVTQTPRYLIKTRGQQVTLSCSPISGHRSVSWYQQTPGQGLQFLFEYFSETQRNKGNFPGRFSGRQFSNSRSEMNVSTLELGDSALYLCASSLTPNSKETQYFGPGTRLLVL.

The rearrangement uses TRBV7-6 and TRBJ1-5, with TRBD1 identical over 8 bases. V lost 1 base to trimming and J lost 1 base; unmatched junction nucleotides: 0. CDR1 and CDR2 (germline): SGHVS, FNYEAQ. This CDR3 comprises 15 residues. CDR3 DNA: TGTGCCAGCAGCTTAGGACAGGGGAGCAATCAGCCCCAGCATTTT. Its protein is CASSLGQGSNQPQHF.

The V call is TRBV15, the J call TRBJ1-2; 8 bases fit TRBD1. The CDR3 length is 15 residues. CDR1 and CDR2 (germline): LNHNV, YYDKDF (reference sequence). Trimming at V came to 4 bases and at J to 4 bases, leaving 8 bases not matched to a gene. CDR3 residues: CATSNDRGGSYGYTF. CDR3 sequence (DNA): TGTGCCACCAGCAACGACAGGGGAGGTAGCTATGGCTACACCTTC.

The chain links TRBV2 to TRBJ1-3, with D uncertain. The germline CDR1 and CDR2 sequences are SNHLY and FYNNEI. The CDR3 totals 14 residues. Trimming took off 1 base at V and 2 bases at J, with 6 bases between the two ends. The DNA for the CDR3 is TGTGCCAGCAGTGAAGGCGGGGCTGGAAACACCATATATTTT. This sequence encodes CASSEGGAGNTIYF.

CDR3 protein: CASSPGGTEAFF. In nucleotides, the CDR3 is TGTGCCAGCAGCCCAGGGGGCACTGAAGCTTTCTTT. V gene TRBV7-9 combines with J gene TRBJ1-1; TRBD1 agrees at 7 bases. There are 12 residues in the CDR3. CDR1 and CDR2 (germline): SEHNR, FQNEAQ (reference sequence). V lost 5 bases and J lost 4; bases outside the gene matches: 1.

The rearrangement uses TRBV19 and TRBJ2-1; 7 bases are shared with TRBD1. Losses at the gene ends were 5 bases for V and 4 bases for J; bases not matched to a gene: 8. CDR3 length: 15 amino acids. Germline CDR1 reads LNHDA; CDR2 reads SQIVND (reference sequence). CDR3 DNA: TGTGCCAGTAGTCCCCGACAGGGCCGATACAATGAGCAGTTCTTC. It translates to CASSPRQGRYNEQFF.

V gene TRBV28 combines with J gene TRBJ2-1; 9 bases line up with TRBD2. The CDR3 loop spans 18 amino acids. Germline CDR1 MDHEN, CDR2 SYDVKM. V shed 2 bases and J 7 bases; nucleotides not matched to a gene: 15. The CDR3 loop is CASSLMGRSGRSLNEQFF. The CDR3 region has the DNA TGTGCCAGCAGTTTAATGGGGAGAAGCGGGAGGAGTCTAAATGAGCAGTTCTTC.